The 29 T cell receptor beta chains below come from one sample, sequenced in a study of shared clonotypes between healthy human individuals. Produced via immunoSEQ multiplex PCR; TCRdb's table is partial and in-frame only. This repertoire shows approximately 2,300,000 clones, 85% to 95% found once; its top ten account for around 0.35%. The sequencing input was naive CD4+ T cells from PBMCs. Subset denoted: CD45RA+ positively selected. These receptors all come from a man aged 18-30 years in good health. Some clones in this sample may be carry-over from other donors' samples.

The chain has TRBV9 and TRBJ1-1; the D is unclear. Germline CDR1 SGDLS, CDR2 YYNGEE. The CDR3 has 12 amino acids. V was cut by 4 bases and J by 3 bases, with 7 bases left in between. DNA of the CDR3: TGTGCCAGCAGCCCTGGGCACACTGAAGCTTTCTTT. Protein: CASSPGHTEAFF.

V is TRBV28 and J is TRBJ1-2, with 11 bases aligning to TRBD1. Germline assignment: CDR1 MDHEN and CDR2 SYDVKM. This CDR3 is built from 18 residues. The V segment lost 5 bases and the J segment 4 bases; nucleotides outside the gene matches: 15. CDR3 DNA: TGTGCCAGCAGTCGAGAGGACAGGGGGCGGGTGTGGGTCTATGGCTACACCTTC. The encoded protein is CASSREDRGRVWVYGYTF.

CDR3 DNA sequence: TGTGCCAGCAGCTTTTCCCGCGGGACGGCGGGGAGTGAGCAGTTCTTC. Protein: CASSFSRGTAGSEQFF. This chain links TRBV7-2 with TRBJ2-1, with D tentatively TRBD2 (6 bases). Trimming shortened V by 3 bases and J by 9 bases, and 21 bases separated the two germline ends. Germline CDR1 and CDR2: SGHTA and FQGNSA. The CDR3 contains 16 residues.

The gene calls are TRBV11-2 and TRBJ2-7; weak D call: TRBD2 (6 bases). The V and J ends lost 5 bases and 5 bases respectively, with 13 bases between them. Per germline, CDR1 SGHAT and CDR2 FQNNGV. The CDR3 runs to 13 residues. In DNA form, the CDR3 reads TGTGCCAGCAGCCACGGGGGAGAAAACGAGCAGTACTTC. Its protein is CASSHGGENEQYF.

This clone was detected only once. The chain employs TRBV7-8 and TRBJ1-2, with D perhaps TRBD1 (6 bases). In germline, CDR1 is SGHVS, CDR2 FQNEAQ. The CDR3 loop spans 13 amino acids. Trimming took off 3 bases at V and 4 bases at J, with 9 bases between the two ends. DNA of the CDR3: TGTGCCAGCAGCTTTCAGGGGATCTATGGCTACACCTTC. Translation gives CASSFQGIYGYTF.

V usage is TRBV5-1 and J usage is TRBJ2-1, with 10 bases matching TRBD2. Germline CDR1 reads SGHRS; CDR2 reads YFSETQ. V gave up 3 bases and J gave up 9 bases; unmatched junction bases: 9. CDR3 length equals 15 residues. CDR3 bases: TGCGCCAGCAGCTATCTAGCGGGAGCCGAGGTTGAGCAGTTCTTC. It yields the protein CASSYLAGAEVEQFF.

The chain links TRBV7-2 to TRBJ2-1; 10 bases map to TRBD2. J was trimmed by 13 bases and V by 4 bases; bases with no gene match: 13. This CDR3 is 15 amino acids long. Germline CDR1 is SGHTA and CDR2 is FQGNSA. CDR3 residues: CASSSIIGTSDVQFF. The CDR3 nucleotides read TGTGCCAGCAGCTCGATAATAGGGACTAGCGACGTTCAGTTCTTC.

The chain is built from TRBV6-1 and TRBJ2-4, with D maybe TRBD2 (6 bases). Trimming shortened V by 7 bases and J by 9 bases, and 19 bases separated the two germline ends. CDR1 is MNHNS, CDR2 SASEGT, per germline. This CDR3 region has 14 residues. The CDR3 reads CASKREASGPIQYF. The CDR3 nucleotides are TGTGCCAGCAAGAGGGAGGCTTCAGGGCCCATTCAGTACTTC.

The chain is built from TRBV5-1 and TRBJ2-1, with TRBD2 matching 11 bases. Per the germline V gene, CDR1 is SGHRS and CDR2 is YFSETQ. Trimming removed 3 bases from V and 7 bases from J; junction bases left unmatched: 6. The CDR3 consists of 15 residues. In nucleotides, the CDR3 is TGCGCCAGCAGCTCCGTAGCGGGAGGGTGGAATGAGCAGTTCTTC. Protein product: CASSSVAGGWNEQFF. The full variable domain, rest sourced from reference TRBV5-1 and TRBJ2-1, is KAGVTQTPRYLIKTRGQQVTLSCSPISGHRSVSWYQQTPGQGLQFLFEYFSETQRNKGNFPGRFSGRQFSNSRSEMNVSTLELGDSALYLCASSSVAGGWNEQFFGPGTRLTVL.

The J gene is TRBJ1-1, the V gene TRBV18, with no clear D. The V end lost 0 bases, the J end lost 1 base, and 9 bases lay between the germline ends. The CDR3 is 15 amino acids. The germline gives CDR1 KGHSH, CDR2 LQKENI. Here the CDR3 DNA reads TGTGCCAGCTCACCACCCTATCCAGAGAACACTGAAGCTTTCTTT. Protein: CASSPPYPENTEAFF.

This clone was detected once. This sample also contains other DNA sequences that code for the same CDR3. The chain couples TRBV9 to TRBJ2-1, with 9 bases aligning to TRBD2. The J segment lost 2 bases and the V segment lost 4 bases, leaving 4 bases of the junction unmatched. This CDR3 is 15 amino acids long. Germline V lookup: CDR1 SGDLS, CDR2 YYNGEE. In DNA form, the CDR3 reads TGTGCCAGCAGCCCCTTAGCGGGAGCCTACAATGAGCAGTTCTTC. This translates into CASSPLAGAYNEQFF.

This sequence joins TRBV23-1 and TRBJ2-7; 7 bases line up with TRBD1. TRBV23-1 is reported as an ORF; its role is uncertain. Germline trimming cut 4 bases from V and 3 bases from J; bases unmatched to any gene: 3. The CDR3 totals 13 residues. The DNA for the CDR3 is TGCGCCAGCAGTCCGGGACAGCGCTACGAGCAGTACTTC. This gives the protein CASSPGQRYEQYF.

V usage is TRBV2 and J usage is TRBJ2-6; 9 bases align to TRBD1. With V trimmed by 1 base and J by 2 bases, 3 bases remained unmatched. The CDR3 loop spans 17 amino acids. Germline values: CDR1 SNHLY, CDR2 FYNNEI. CDR3 region: CASSEDRGRAGANVLTF. The DNA of the CDR3 is TGTGCCAGCAGTGAAGACAGGGGGCGTGCTGGGGCCAACGTCCTGACTTTC.

The chain is built from TRBV18 and TRBJ2-1, with unresolved D. CDR3 length equals 16 residues. Germline CDR1 reads KGHSH; CDR2 reads LQKENI. Trimming took 1 base from V and 1 from J, leaving 11 bases between them. The CDR3 is CASSPLSRVSYNEQFF. The CDR3 DNA is TGTGCCAGCTCACCACTATCCCGGGTGTCCTACAATGAGCAGTTCTTC.

The V and J genes are TRBV6-5 and TRBJ1-2; 8 nucleotides agree with TRBD1. Trimming cost V 4 bases and J 3 bases; bases outside gene matches: 1. CDR3 size: 13 residues. Germline V CDR1 and CDR2: MNHEY, SVGAGI. This CDR3 reads CASSLTGDYGYTF. The CDR3 coding sequence is TGTGCCAGCAGTTTGACAGGGGACTATGGCTACACCTTC.

The chain combines TRBV28 with TRBJ1-1, with D unclear. Trimming shortened V by 5 bases and J by 4 bases, and 17 bases separated the two germline ends. CDR3 size: 15 residues. Germline assignment: CDR1 MDHEN and CDR2 SYDVKM. CDR3 sequence: CASSRAWQGSTEAFF. The DNA of the CDR3 is TGTGCCAGCAGTAGGGCCTGGCAAGGATCCACTGAAGCTTTCTTT.

The chain joins TRBV5-1 to TRBJ2-2, with D unclear. Germline lookup yields CDR1 SGHRS and CDR2 YFSETQ. Trimming cost V 5 bases and J 5 bases, with 13 bases left between them. CDR3 length equals 14 residues. The CDR3 spells CASRPTVDTGELFF. In nucleotides, the CDR3 is TGCGCCAGCAGGCCGACCGTCGATACCGGGGAGCTGTTTTTT.

The J gene is TRBJ1-5, the V gene TRBV27; D unresolved. Germline V gene data show CDR1 as MNHEY and CDR2 as SMNVEV (reference sequence). V was cut by 3 bases and J by 4 bases, with 4 bases left in between. This CDR3 contains 12 residues. As DNA, the CDR3 is TGTGCCAGCAGTTTTCATAATCAGCCCCAGCATTTT. Encoded protein: CASSFHNQPQHF.

The chain couples TRBV5-1 to TRBJ2-1, with 13 bases lining up with TRBD2. The CDR3 is 17 amino acids. The trim removed 0 bases at V and 9 bases at J, leaving 9 bases unmatched. From germline, CDR1 is SGHRS and CDR2 YFSETQ. The CDR3 loop is CASSLATGLAGAVEQFF. The CDR3, as DNA: TGCGCCAGCAGCTTGGCCACTGGACTAGCGGGAGCGGTTGAGCAGTTCTTC.

The CDR3 DNA sequence: TGTGCCAGCAGTTCCCCCACTAGCGGGAGGACAGATACGCAGTATTTT. Translating it yields CASSSPTSGRTDTQYF. J is TRBJ2-3 and V is TRBV28; 12 nucleotides match TRBD2. Trimming took 4 bases from V and 3 from J; bases not matched to a gene: 5. This CDR3 has 16 residues. CDR1 MDHEN and CDR2 SYDVKM come from the germline V gene. Variable domain in full (rest from reference TRBV28 and TRBJ2-3): DVKVTQSSRYLVKRTGEKVFLECVQDMDHENMFWYRQDPGLGLRLIYFSYDVKMKEKGDIPEGYSVSREKKERFSLILESASTNQTSMYLCASSSPTSGRTDTQYFGPGTRLTVL.

The rearrangement links TRBV28 to TRBJ1-5; 9 bases agree with TRBD1. This CDR3 spans 15 amino acids. Germline trimming cut 2 bases from V and 2 bases from J; bases unmatched to any gene: 1. Germline V gene lookup returns CDR1 MDHEN and CDR2 SYDVKM. The CDR3 loop reads CASSLGDRGNQPQHF. In DNA form, the CDR3 reads TGTGCCAGCAGTTTAGGGGACAGGGGCAATCAGCCCCAGCATTTT.

This sequence joins TRBV27 and TRBJ1-4, with unresolved D. This CDR3 comprises 16 residues. V gave up 8 bases and J gave up 7 bases, with 23 bases separating them. CDR1 is MNHEY and CDR2 is SMNVEV in the germline V gene (reference sequence). The CDR3 DNA reads as TGTGCCAGCCGGCCCCACTCGGGCCTAGAGGGTGAAAAACTGTTTTTT. Translating gives CASRPHSGLEGEKLFF.

The chain employs TRBV18 and TRBJ1-4; D ambiguous. Trimming removed 4 bases at V and 0 bases at J, with 6 bases between. This CDR3 has 14 residues. Germline V gene lookup returns CDR1 KGHSH and CDR2 LQKENI. This CDR3 is CASSLTSTNEKLFF. The CDR3 DNA follows: TGTGCCAGCTCACTCACCTCAACTAATGAAAAACTGTTTTTT.

The rearrangement uses TRBV7-9 and TRBJ2-5, with TRBD1 matching over 9 bases. The V and J ends lost 9 bases and 5 bases, in that order; junction bases with no gene match: 7. The CDR3 contains 13 residues. Germline V CDR1 and CDR2: SEHNR, FQNEAQ (reference sequence). In nucleotides, the CDR3 is TGTGCCAGTCACCGGGACAGGGTGGAGACCCAGTACTTC. Amino acids: CASHRDRVETQYF.

CDR3 in amino acids: CASSRGWYQETQYF. CDR3 bases: TGCGCCAGCAGCCGAGGATGGTACCAAGAGACCCAGTACTTC. The V gene is TRBV4-3, the J gene TRBJ2-5; no firm D call. V lost 4 bases, J lost 0 bases, and 9 bases lay in between. The germline gives CDR1 LGHNA, CDR2 YSLEER. The CDR3 loop spans 14 amino acids.

The V call is TRBV19, the J call TRBJ1-2; possibly TRBD1 for D (5 bases). This CDR3 spans 15 amino acids. V dropped 6 bases and J dropped 5 bases, with 19 bases sitting between them. Germline V gene sequence: CDR1 LNHDA, CDR2 SQIVND (reference sequence). DNA for the CDR3: TGTGCCAGTAGGATACAGGTCTTAGGGTGGTATGGCTACACCTTC. Protein: CASRIQVLGWYGYTF.

This CDR3 is CASSQKAGRLAGAPAYEQYF. DNA for the CDR3: TGTGCCAGCAGCCAAAAGGCGGGCCGACTAGCGGGAGCACCGGCCTACGAGCAGTACTTC. The chain combines TRBV4-2 with TRBJ2-7; 12 positions agree with TRBD2. In germline, CDR1 is LGHNA, CDR2 YNFKEQ. There are 20 residues in the CDR3. V dropped 2 bases and J dropped 2; count of bases not matched to a gene: 16.

The chain has TRBV6-6 and TRBJ2-5; D might be TRBD1 or TRBD2, each matching 5 bases. Looked up from germline, CDR1 is MNHNY and CDR2 is SVGAGI (reference sequence). Deletions cut 6 bases from V and 2 bases from J, with 13 bases between. This CDR3 spans 14 amino acids. CDR3 in amino acids: CASSGDPRQETQYF. The CDR3 DNA follows: TGTGCCAGCAGCGGGGACCCGAGGCAAGAGACCCAGTACTTC.

V usage is TRBV10-3 and J usage is TRBJ1-2, with D tentatively TRBD1 (6 bases). The germline gives CDR1 ENHRY, CDR2 SYGVKD. Trimming pared 6 bases from V and 2 bases from J, leaving 10 bases between. The CDR3 runs 13 residues. The CDR3 DNA reads TGTGCCATCAGCGCCGACAGGAACTATGGCTACACCTTC. This codes for CAISADRNYGYTF.